The clone carrying this T cell receptor (beta chain) was found once. Its antigen is unknown. Some clones are missing from TCRdb's copy, which holds only in-frame ones; the method was immunoSEQ multiplex PCR. Seen here are tens of thousands of clones, 88% observed once, and the top ten hold 10%. This entry is derived from a study of T cell responses to AZD1222 COVID-19 vaccine. Findings of the study overall: Close to half of spike-specific TCRs reportedly recognize unmutated variant regions. Donor demographics were predominantly white British with a female majority; clonal diversity may be underestimated. Spike-specific TCR depth and breadth grew after two AZD1222 doses. Every sample of the repertoires postdated the peak T cell response.

The TCR sequence derives from an adult in good health. Sequenced here: peripheral blood, sampled on day 0 of MenACWY control vaccination.

The CDR3: CASIPRTEYGYTF. In nucleotides, the CDR3 is TGTGCCAGCATTCCGAGAACAGAGTATGGCTACACCTTC. This chain links TRBV6-5 with TRBJ1-2; D gene unclear. Germline CDR1 MNHEY, CDR2 SVGAGI. Deletions cut 7 bases from V and 5 bases from J, with 14 bases between. The CDR3 runs 13 residues.